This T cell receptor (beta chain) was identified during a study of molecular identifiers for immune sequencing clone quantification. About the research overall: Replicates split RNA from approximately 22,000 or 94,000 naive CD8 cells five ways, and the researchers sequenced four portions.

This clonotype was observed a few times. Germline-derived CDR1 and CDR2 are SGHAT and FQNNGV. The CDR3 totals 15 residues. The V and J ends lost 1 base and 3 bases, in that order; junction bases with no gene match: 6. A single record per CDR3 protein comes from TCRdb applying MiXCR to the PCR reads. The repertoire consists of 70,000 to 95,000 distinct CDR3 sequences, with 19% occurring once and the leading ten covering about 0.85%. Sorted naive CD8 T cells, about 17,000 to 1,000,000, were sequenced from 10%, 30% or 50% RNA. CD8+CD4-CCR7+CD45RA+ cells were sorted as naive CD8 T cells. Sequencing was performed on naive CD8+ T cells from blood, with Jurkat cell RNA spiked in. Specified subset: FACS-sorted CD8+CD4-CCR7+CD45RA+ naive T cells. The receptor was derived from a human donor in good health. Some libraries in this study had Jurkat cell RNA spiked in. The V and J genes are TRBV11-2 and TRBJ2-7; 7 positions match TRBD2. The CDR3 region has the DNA TGTGCCAGCAGCTTAGTCCACGGGGGGTTCTACGAGCAGTACTTC. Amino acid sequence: CASSLVHGGFYEQYF.